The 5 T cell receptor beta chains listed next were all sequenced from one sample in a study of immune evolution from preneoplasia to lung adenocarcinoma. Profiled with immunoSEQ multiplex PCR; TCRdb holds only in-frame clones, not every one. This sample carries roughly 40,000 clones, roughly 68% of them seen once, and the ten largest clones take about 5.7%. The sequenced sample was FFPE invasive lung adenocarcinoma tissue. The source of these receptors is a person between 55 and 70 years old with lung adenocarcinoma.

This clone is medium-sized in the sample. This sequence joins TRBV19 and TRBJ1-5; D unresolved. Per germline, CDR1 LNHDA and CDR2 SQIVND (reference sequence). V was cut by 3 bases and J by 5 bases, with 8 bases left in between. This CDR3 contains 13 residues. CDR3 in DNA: TGTGCCAGTAGTATTTTCCTCTATCAGCCCCAGCATTTT. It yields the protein CASSIFLYQPQHF.

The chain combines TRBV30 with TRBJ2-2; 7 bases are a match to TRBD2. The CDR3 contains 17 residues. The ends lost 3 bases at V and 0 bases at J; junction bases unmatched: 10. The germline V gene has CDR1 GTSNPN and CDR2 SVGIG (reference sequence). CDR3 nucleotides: TGTGCCTGGAGGAAACTAGCGAGAAGCCCGAACACCGGGGAGCTGTTTTTT. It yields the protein CAWRKLARSPNTGELFF.

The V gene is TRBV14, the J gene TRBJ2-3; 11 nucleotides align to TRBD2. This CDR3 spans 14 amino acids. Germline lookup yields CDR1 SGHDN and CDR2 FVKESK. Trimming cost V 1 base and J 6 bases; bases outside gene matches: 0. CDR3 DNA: TGTGCCAGCAGCCAAGGGACTAGCGGGGATACGCAGTATTTT. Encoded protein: CASSQGTSGDTQYF. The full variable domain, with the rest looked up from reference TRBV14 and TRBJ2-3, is EAGVTQFPSHSVIEKGQTVTLRCDPISGHDNLYWYRRVMGKEIKFLLHFVKESKQDESGMPNNRFLAERTGGTYSTLKVQPAELEDSGVYFCASSQGTSGDTQYFGPGTRLTVL.

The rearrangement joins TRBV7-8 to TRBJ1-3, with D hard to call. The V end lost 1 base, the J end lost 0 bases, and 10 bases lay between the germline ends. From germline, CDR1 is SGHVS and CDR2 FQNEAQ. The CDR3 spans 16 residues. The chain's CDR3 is CASSLEGRVSGNTIYF. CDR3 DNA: TGTGCCAGCAGCTTAGAGGGTAGGGTCTCTGGAAACACCATATATTTT.

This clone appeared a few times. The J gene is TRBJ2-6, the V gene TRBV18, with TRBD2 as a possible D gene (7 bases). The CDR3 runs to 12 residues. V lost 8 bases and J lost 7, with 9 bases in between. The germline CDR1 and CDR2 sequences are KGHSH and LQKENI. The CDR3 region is CASSGTANVLTF. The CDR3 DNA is TGTGCCAGCAGCGGGACAGCCAACGTCCTGACTTTC.